The 28 T cell receptor beta chains listed next were all sequenced from one sample in a study of brain T cells in children with intractable seizures. Specified time point: blood from clinic visit 5 months post-surgery; TSC patient then seizure free. Produced via immunoSEQ multiplex PCR; TCRdb's table is partial and in-frame only. In the table there are hundreds of thousands of clones, more than 85% of which are singletons. The material was peripheral blood, obtained less than 6 months after surgery. These receptors were taken from a boy in the first two years of life with tuberous sclerosis and intractable seizures.

The CDR3 nucleotides are TGTGCCTGGAGCCTACGGGGAAAGTATGGCTACACCTTC. Its protein product is CAWSLRGKYGYTF. The rearrangement uses TRBV30 and TRBJ1-2, with D uncertain. The CDR3 contains 13 residues. Trimming shortened V by 3 bases and J by 5 bases, and 13 bases separated the two germline ends. CDR1 is GTSNPN, CDR2 SVGIG, per germline (reference sequence).

The chain carries TRBV20-1 and TRBJ1-1, with unresolved D. Germline lookup yields CDR1 DFQATT and CDR2 SNEGSKA (reference sequence). V was trimmed by 0 bases and J by 11 bases, leaving 10 bases between them. CDR3 size: 11 residues. CDR3 residues: CSARDFAGAFF. The CDR3 DNA is TGCAGTGCTAGAGATTTCGCGGGGGCTTTCTTT.

About this clone itself: This same CDR3 is encoded by further DNA sequences in the sample. The chain is built from TRBV12-3 or TRBV12-4 and TRBJ2-7; possible D gene TRBD1, 6 bases. The CDR3 totals 11 residues. The germline V and J ends were trimmed by 6 bases and 4 bases, with 7 bases remaining between them. DNA for the CDR3: TGTGCCAGCAGGACAGGTTACGAGCAGTACTTC. Its translation: CASRTGYEQYF.

V and J are TRBV12-3 or TRBV12-4 and TRBJ1-4; no firm D call. The CDR3 totals 13 residues. Trimming pared 5 bases from V and 5 bases from J, leaving 9 bases between. The CDR3 DNA reads as TGTGCCAGCAGTCTCGACGAAAATGAAAAACTGTTTTTT. Protein: CASSLDENEKLFF.

V gene TRBV5-1 combines with J gene TRBJ2-1; maybe TRBD2 (6 bases). From germline, CDR1 is SGHRS and CDR2 YFSETQ. Trimming took off 5 bases at V and 7 bases at J, with 13 bases between the two ends. CDR3 size: 13 residues. The CDR3: CASRRERGNEQFF. CDR3 sequence (DNA): TGCGCCAGCAGACGGGAGAGGGGTAATGAGCAGTTCTTC.

The chain is built from TRBV4-2 and TRBJ2-6; 12 bases agree with TRBD2. The CDR3 contains 22 residues. Germline lookup yields CDR1 LGHNA and CDR2 YNFKEQ. Trimming took 1 base from V and 0 from J; bases not matched to a gene: 13. CDR3 in amino acids: CASSQVRATSGGLSSGANVLTF. CDR3 in DNA: TGTGCCAGCAGCCAAGTAAGGGCGACTAGCGGGGGCCTTAGCTCTGGGGCCAACGTCCTGACTTTC.

This chain links TRBV19 with TRBJ1-4; D is unresolved. The CDR3 length is 16 residues. V was shortened by 1 base and J by 0 bases, with 9 bases between the two germline ends. In germline, CDR1 is LNHDA, CDR2 SQIVND (reference sequence). CDR3 region: CASSIVREPTNEKLFF. The CDR3 bases are TGTGCCAGTAGTATAGTTAGGGAACCAACTAATGAAAAACTGTTTTTT.

This chain joins TRBV7-8 and TRBJ2-3, with 10 bases that match TRBD2. Germline assignment: CDR1 SGHVS and CDR2 FQNEAQ. There are 19 residues in the CDR3. The junction had 13 bases not matched to a gene; V was cut back by 3 bases and J by 1 base. The DNA of the CDR3 is TGTGCCAGCAGCTTCTCTAGCGGGAGTACCCGAGGGGGCACAGATACGCAGTATTTT. Its protein is CASSFSSGSTRGGTDTQYF.

This sequence joins TRBV6-1 and TRBJ2-7, with TRBD2 matching over 9 bases. V shed 2 bases, J shed 7 bases, and the junction held 9 bases outside the gene matches. The CDR3 runs 15 residues. CDR1 is MNHNS and CDR2 is SASEGT in the germline V gene. The CDR3 sequence is CASSELLAGDGEQYF. DNA of the CDR3: TGTGCCAGCAGTGAATTATTAGCGGGAGATGGTGAGCAGTACTTC.

This clone is medium-sized. The rearrangement links TRBV10-3 to TRBJ2-1, with 13 nucleotides matching TRBD2. Trimming cost V 8 bases and J 6 bases; bases outside gene matches: 7. The CDR3 consists of 15 residues. The V gene's germline CDR1 is ENHRY and CDR2 SYGVKD. CDR3 DNA: TGTGCCATCCTTGGGACTAGCGGGACCTCCAATGAGCAGTTCTTC. Protein sequence: CAILGTSGTSNEQFF.

The chain joins TRBV7-2 to TRBJ1-1, with D uncertain. V lost 0 bases to trimming and J lost 9 bases, with 11 bases between them. The CDR3 length is 13 residues. The germline V gene encodes CDR1 SGHTA and CDR2 FQGNSA. The CDR3 coding sequence is TGTGCCAGCAGCTTAGCGGTCCTCAAACAAGCTTTCTTT. This translates into CASSLAVLKQAFF.

The chain has TRBV6-5 and TRBJ1-1; D is perhaps TRBD1 (5 bases). Trimming shortened V by 8 bases and J by 6 bases, and 19 bases separated the two germline ends. Germline lookup yields CDR1 MNHEY and CDR2 SVGAGI. This CDR3 comprises 14 residues. CDR3 nucleotide sequence: TGTGCCAGCGATTTGAGGCGGGGCGGGCCTGAAGCTTTCTTT. Residues: CASDLRRGGPEAFF.

This clone was observed a few times. This chain connects TRBV11-2 to TRBJ2-7, with TRBD1 matching over 9 bases. This CDR3 comprises 16 residues. Losses at the gene ends were 5 bases for V and 1 base for J; bases not matched to a gene: 9. In germline, CDR1 is SGHAT, CDR2 FQNNGV. The CDR3 loop reads CASSRIPGQGSYEQYF. The CDR3 DNA is TGTGCCAGCAGCCGTATTCCGGGACAGGGTTCCTACGAGCAGTACTTC.

The rearrangement uses TRBV5-1 and TRBJ2-2, with D possibly matching TRBD2 (5 bases). V was trimmed by 0 bases and J by 5 bases, leaving 8 bases between them. The CDR3 contains 14 residues. Per the germline V gene, CDR1 is SGHRS and CDR2 is YFSETQ. The CDR3 sequence: CASSLELGTGELFF. The DNA of the CDR3 is TGCGCCAGCAGCTTGGAACTAGGGACCGGGGAGCTGTTTTTT.

The chain uses TRBV5-1 and TRBJ2-1; possibly TRBD2 for D (6 bases). Trimming pared 7 bases from V and 2 bases from J, leaving 16 bases between. This CDR3 contains 15 residues. The V gene's germline CDR1 is SGHRS and CDR2 YFSETQ. CDR3 amino acids: CASGLTSGTYNEQFF. CDR3 coding DNA: TGCGCCAGCGGACTGACTAGTGGGACCTACAATGAGCAGTTCTTC.

This clone appeared a single time. This chain connects TRBV30 to TRBJ1-6; possible D gene TRBD1, 5 bases. V was pared by 0 bases and J by 10 bases, with 16 bases between. CDR1 and CDR2 from the germline V gene are GTSNPN and SVGIG (reference sequence). This CDR3 comprises 15 residues. The CDR3 bases are TGTGCCTGGAGTGTACGCAGGGAGGGCAAATCACCCCTCCACTTT. This sequence encodes CAWSVRREGKSPLHF.

The rearrangement links TRBV6-1 to TRBJ1-2; 7 bases are shared with TRBD1. The V and J ends lost 1 base and 4 bases, in that order; junction bases with no gene match: 18. This CDR3 has 19 residues. Germline-derived CDR1 and CDR2 are MNHNS and SASEGT. The CDR3 coding sequence is TGTGCCAGCAGTGAAGAATTATTGACAGGGTTGGGGGTGAGCTATGGCTACACCTTC. Translation: CASSEELLTGLGVSYGYTF.

This clone was counted once. J is TRBJ1-3 and V is TRBV30; D unresolved. Germline V lookup: CDR1 GTSNPN, CDR2 SVGIG (reference sequence). With 6 bases removed from V and 0 bases from J, the gap between germline ends came to 12 bases. The CDR3 is made up of 14 amino acids. CDR3 protein: CACRTPSSGNTIYF. CDR3 coding DNA: TGTGCCTGCAGGACTCCGAGCTCTGGAAACACCATATATTTT.

The genes are TRBV19 and TRBJ2-3; D is perhaps TRBD1 or TRBD2 (6 bases each). The CDR3 covers 14 residues. Trimming pared 4 bases from V and 5 bases from J, leaving 13 bases between. In germline, CDR1 is LNHDA, CDR2 SQIVND (reference sequence). This CDR3 is CASSTGALGDTQYF. CDR3 DNA: TGTGCCAGTAGTACGGGGGCTTTAGGAGATACGCAGTATTTT.

V gene TRBV12-5 combines with J gene TRBJ1-1; no clear D gene. The germline gives CDR1 LGHNT, CDR2 FRNRAP. Trimming removed 0 bases at V and 0 bases at J, with 14 bases between. This CDR3 spans 17 amino acids. The CDR3: CASGLVKKEGLNTEAFF. The CDR3 DNA reads TGTGCTAGTGGTTTGGTAAAGAAGGAGGGTCTGAACACTGAAGCTTTCTTT.

The chain has TRBV10-1 and TRBJ1-5; D is ambiguous. Germline V gene lookup returns CDR1 WNHNN and CDR2 SYGVQD (reference sequence). The germline V and J ends were trimmed by 5 bases and 4 bases, with 15 bases remaining between them. The CDR3 runs to 15 residues. CDR3 amino acids: CASSPGPKQNQPQHF. The DNA for the CDR3 is TGCGCCAGCAGTCCGGGTCCTAAACAAAATCAGCCCCAGCATTTT.

The table lists this clone with a count of one. The chain carries TRBV10-3 and TRBJ1-4, with a tentative D call TRBD1 (5 bases). Trimming took 2 bases from V and 7 from J, leaving 17 bases between them. The V gene's germline CDR1 is ENHRY and CDR2 SYGVKD. The length of the CDR3 is 16 residues. CDR3 coding DNA: TGTGCCATCAGTGAGCGGTCCGCCAGGGCGGGTGAAAAACTGTTTTTT. Protein product: CAISERSARAGEKLFF.

This rearrangement joins TRBV3-1 (or the pseudogene TRBV3-2) to TRBJ1-2; tentatively, D is TRBD1 (5 bases). The V and J ends lost 5 bases and 6 bases respectively, with 16 bases between them. CDR3 length: 14 amino acids. Germline CDR1 reads LGHDT; CDR2 reads YNNKEL (reference sequence). The CDR3 DNA follows: TGTGCCAGCAGCTCCGGGGCGACAGTGCATGGCTACACCTTC. Translating it yields CASSSGATVHGYTF.

The V gene is TRBV3-1 (or the pseudogene TRBV3-2), the J gene TRBJ1-6, with 12 bases identical to TRBD1. The CDR3 spans 17 residues. Germline-derived CDR1 and CDR2 are LGHDT and YNNKEL (reference sequence). The V and J ends lost 1 base and 9 bases, in that order; junction bases with no gene match: 7. The DNA of the CDR3 is TGTGCCAGCAGCCAAGCAATGGGGACAGGGGGCCTTTCACCCCTCCACTTT. This gives the protein CASSQAMGTGGLSPLHF.

This clone was seen more than once but under ten times. The chain couples TRBV4-1 to TRBJ1-4; no clear D gene. In germline, CDR1 is MGHRA, CDR2 YSYEKL. The CDR3 covers 15 residues. V was shortened by 4 bases and J by 6 bases, with 15 bases between the two germline ends. The CDR3 here is CASSLPPGSHEKLFF. In DNA form, the CDR3 reads TGCGCCAGCAGCCTTCCGCCAGGCTCACATGAAAAACTGTTTTTT.

CDR3 DNA sequence: TGTGCCAGCAGGGGTAGCACAGATACGCAGTATTTT. Protein product: CASRGSTDTQYF. The rearrangement uses TRBV6-5 and TRBJ2-3, with D hard to call. Germline CDR1 and CDR2: MNHEY and SVGAGI. V was shortened by 6 bases and J by 0 bases, with 4 bases between the two germline ends. CDR3 length: 12 amino acids.

V usage is TRBV27 and J usage is TRBJ1-2; D remains ambiguous. CDR1 is MNHEY and CDR2 is SMNVEV in the germline V gene (reference sequence). CDR3 length equals 11 residues. In nucleotides, the CDR3 is TGTCCCCGAGGCGGATTCTATGGCTACACCTTC. Protein product: CPRGGFYGYTF.

The chain recombines TRBV7-2 with TRBJ2-7; D ambiguous. Germline CDR1 and CDR2: SGHTA and FQGNSA. The CDR3 covers 11 residues. Trimming left V 1 base short and J 6 bases short, with 4 bases between. The DNA for the CDR3 is TGTGCCAGCAGCTTAGTGAGCGAGCAGTACTTC. Amino acids: CASSLVSEQYF.